This T cell receptor beta chain was recovered during a study of T cell responses to AZD1222 COVID-19 vaccine (dated by TCRdb to 2020 to 2023). For the wider study: AZD1222 recipients with second doses at about 4 weeks or about 12 weeks were pooled, because spike-specific TCR depth and breadth did not differ between schedules. TCR sequencing covered roughly 230 trial participants: 200 to 210 given two doses of AZD1222 and approximately 26 given two doses of MenACWY control vaccine. Enrollment into the trials was organized by age into subgroups of 18-55, 56-69 and 70-plus years, and those subgroups contained approximately 150, 30 and 60 TCR-sequenced participants, respectively. Overall study outcomes, separate from this receptor: After two AZD1222 doses, both the breadth and the depth of spike-specific TCRs were significantly higher than at day 0 and than in MenACWY recipients. Because no day 14 peak-response samples were available, repertoires were characterized only after the peak T cell response. Conclusions about previously exposed vaccinees are limited because only five to seven AZD1222 recipients were SARS-CoV-2 seropositive at baseline. The 56-69-year group was small, and its depth increase did not reach significance, likely because of low power. Participants were mostly white British and included more females than males, and it was suggested by the authors that clonal diversity may have been underestimated. The vaccine-associated CD4 TCRs covered the entire spike protein, and the dominant responses fell in regions 160-218 and 743-854. Epitopes outside the regions mutated in the B.1.351 and B.1.1.7 variants were reportedly recognized by nearly half of the unique spike-specific TCRs.

Concerning this clone itself: Its target antigen remains unknown. Per-nucleotide qualities are absent, and no much larger clonotype sits a single base away.

The CDR3 regions of human TCRbeta chains were subjected to immunosequencing. In the original analysis: Repertoire TCRs were checked for matches against a reference library of SARS-CoV-2-specific TCRs that had been generated using the MIRA antigen-specificity platform. Breadth was defined as the fraction of unique TCRs that were SARS-CoV-2-associated. Depth was defined as the fraction of total T cells that were SARS-CoV-2-associated. Each spike-specific TCR was assigned to its reactive spike region and to a CD4 or CD8 class using the MIRA data. Log10-transformed breadth and depth values were compared by one-way ANOVA with Sidak's multiple comparisons tests. TCRdb stores this immuneACCESS table with in-frame sequences only. Part of the clones is absent; in the studies checked, under half of the shortfall reflects unresolved V genes, and no reason is known for the rest. V and J calls and clone size follow that table, whereas D and trimming were derived from the DNA. Counted in this sample were around 100,000 clones; 90% of them appeared once. Approximately 1.2% of the sample comes from the top ten.

The germline V gene specifies SGHVS as CDR1 and FQNEAQ as CDR2. Counted from cysteine to phenylalanine, this CDR3 has 14 amino acids. The entry retains the CDR3 DNA only, 42 bases that are in frame from base 1. The junction shows trimming of 5 bases on V and 1 base on J, plus 11 bases between the germline ends. What the time point label conveys for this sample: baseline before first vaccination. The vaccinee samples were drawn from two UK trials, COV001 and COV002, one of which was a single-blind randomized controlled phase 2/3 trial testing AZD1222 (ChAdOx1 nCoV-19) in healthy adults. For TCRbeta chain sequencing, PBMC samples from trial participants were taken at day 0 and at day 28 after the second dose.

Sequencing used peripheral blood, obtained on day 0 of AZD1222 vaccination. The V and J segments used are TRBV7-8 and TRBJ1-1; the D gene identity is not certain. The source of this sequence is an adult in good health. The CDR3 region has the sequence CASSPARENTEAFF. The DNA sequence follows: TGTGCCAGCAGCCCTGCTCGAGAGAACACTGAAGCTTTCTTT.